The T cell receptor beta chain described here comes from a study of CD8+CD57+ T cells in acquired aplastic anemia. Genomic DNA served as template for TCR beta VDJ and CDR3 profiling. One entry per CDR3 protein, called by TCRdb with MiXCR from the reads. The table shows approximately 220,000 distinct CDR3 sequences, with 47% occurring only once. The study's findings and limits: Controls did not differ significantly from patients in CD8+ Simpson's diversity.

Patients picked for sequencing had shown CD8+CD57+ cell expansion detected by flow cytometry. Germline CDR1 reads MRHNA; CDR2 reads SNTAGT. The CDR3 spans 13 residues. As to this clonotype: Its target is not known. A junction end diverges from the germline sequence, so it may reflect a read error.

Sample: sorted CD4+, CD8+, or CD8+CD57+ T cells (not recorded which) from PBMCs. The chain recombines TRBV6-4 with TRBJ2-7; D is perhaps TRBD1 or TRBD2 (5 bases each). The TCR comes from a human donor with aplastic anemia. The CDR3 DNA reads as TGTGCCAGCAGTTTTGGGACCGTATACGGGCAGTACTTC. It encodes CASSFGTVYGQYF.